This T cell receptor beta chain was sequenced in a study of blood T cell repertoires in COVID-19. About the research overall: Sources were T cells, B-cell-depleted T cells, or PBMCs; the material itself was cDNA or gDNA.

Libraries were prepared by immunoSEQ multiplex PCR; TCRdb keeps only in-frame clonotypes and omits some of them. Of 150,000 to 200,000 clones in the sample, 85% to 90% were seen once. Germline V gene sequence: CDR1 MGHDK, CDR2 SYGVNS. V was clipped by 5 bases and J by 9 bases, with 17 bases between them. This CDR3 has 13 amino acids. Input material: peripheral blood. The sequence was collected from a man aged 45-60 years who had recovered from COVID-19. This chain joins TRBV25-1 and TRBJ2-7; a possible D gene is TRBD1 (6 bases). The CDR3: CASSNTGIAGQYF. The CDR3 coding sequence is TGTGCCAGCAGTAACACAGGGATCGCCGGGCAGTACTTC.